This T cell receptor (beta chain) comes out of a study of blood T cells in healthy people across ages. The overall study: Through template switching, about one barcoded beta molecule was captured per two T cells, as measured in model experiments.

Through a sample-barcoded 5' primer and a J-beta primer mix, a second PCR was run for about 6 to 11 cycles. The yield of each sample was at least 2.5 million CDR3-containing paired-end reads. TCRdb reprocessed the 5' RACE reads with MiXCR, giving one entry per CDR3 protein. The repertoire holds over 1,300,000 distinct CDR3 sequences, approximately 59% seen once, with 6.5% to 8% in the top ten. V shed 4 bases, J shed 11 bases, and the junction held 7 bases outside the gene matches. The V gene's germline CDR1 is MNHEY and CDR2 SMNVEV (reference sequence). The CDR3 loop spans 12 amino acids. The clonotype originates from a man aged 18 to 29 in good health. This chain uses TRBV27 with TRBJ1-1, with 7 bases identical to TRBD1. The sequenced sample was blood. CDR3: CASSSTDRVAFF. The CDR3 DNA follows: TGTGCCAGCAGTTCAACCGACAGGGTTGCTTTCTTT.